This record covers a single TCR beta chain. Its specificity is not known. This specimen comes from a study of T cells expressing NK-cell markers. Study-level points and caveats: These clonotypes additionally ranked first within the CD3+CD56-NKG2C+ fraction of several donors.

With the 5' RACE reads reprocessed, TCRdb shows one record per CDR3 protein and no DNA. With about 390,000 distinct CDR3 sequences in the sample, the ten largest clones hold approximately 11%. CDR3 size: 17 residues. CDR1 is SGHRS and CDR2 is YFSETQ in the germline V gene. The source is a woman between 50 and 59 years old in good health. The chain employs TRBV5-1 and TRBJ1-2; TCRdb selects TRBD1, and the lack of DNA leaves this call unchecked. The specimen sequenced was blood T cells: a sorted CD56 or NKG2C T cell subset, CD4+ or CD8+ T cells, or bulk PBMC T cells (not recorded which). This CDR3 is CASSFRTGGKMDYGYTF.